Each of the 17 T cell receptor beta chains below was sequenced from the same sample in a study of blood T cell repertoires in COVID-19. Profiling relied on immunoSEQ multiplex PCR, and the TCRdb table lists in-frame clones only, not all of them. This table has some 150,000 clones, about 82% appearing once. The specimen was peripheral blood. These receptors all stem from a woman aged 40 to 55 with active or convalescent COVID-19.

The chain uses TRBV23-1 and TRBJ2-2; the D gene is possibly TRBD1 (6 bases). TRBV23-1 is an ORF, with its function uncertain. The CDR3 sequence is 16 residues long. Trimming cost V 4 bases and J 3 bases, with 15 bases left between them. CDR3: CASSPPDREDTGELFF. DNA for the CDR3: TGCGCCAGCAGTCCGCCGGACAGAGAAGACACCGGGGAGCTGTTTTTT.

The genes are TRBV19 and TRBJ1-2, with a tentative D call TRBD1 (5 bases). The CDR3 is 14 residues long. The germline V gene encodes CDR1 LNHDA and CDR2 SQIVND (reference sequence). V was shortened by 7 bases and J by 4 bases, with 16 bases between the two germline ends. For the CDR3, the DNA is TGTGCCAGTAAGGGGCCAGGGCGTATCTATGGCTACACCTTC. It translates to CASKGPGRIYGYTF. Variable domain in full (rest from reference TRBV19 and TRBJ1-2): DGGITQSPKYLFRKEGQNVTLSCEQNLNHDAMYWYRQDPGQGLRLIYYSQIVNDFQKGDIAEGYSVSREKKESFPLTVTSAQKNPTAFYLCASKGPGRIYGYTFGSGTRLTVV.

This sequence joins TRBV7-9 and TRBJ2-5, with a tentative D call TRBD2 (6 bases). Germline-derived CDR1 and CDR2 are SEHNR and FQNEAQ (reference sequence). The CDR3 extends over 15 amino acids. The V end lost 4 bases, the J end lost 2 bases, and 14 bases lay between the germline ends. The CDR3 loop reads CASSSGKGGQETQYF. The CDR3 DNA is TGTGCCAGCAGCTCCGGTAAGGGAGGACAAGAGACCCAGTACTTC.

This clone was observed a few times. The CDR3 sequence is CASSAMSGSYNEQFF. The DNA for the CDR3 is TGTGCCAGCAGCGCCATGAGCGGCTCCTACAATGAGCAGTTCTTC. The chain carries TRBV9 and TRBJ2-1; TRBD2 is a possible D gene (5 bases). Germline V gives CDR1 SGDLS, CDR2 YYNGEE. Trimming shortened V by 3 bases and J by 0 bases, and 10 bases separated the two germline ends. The CDR3 runs 15 residues.

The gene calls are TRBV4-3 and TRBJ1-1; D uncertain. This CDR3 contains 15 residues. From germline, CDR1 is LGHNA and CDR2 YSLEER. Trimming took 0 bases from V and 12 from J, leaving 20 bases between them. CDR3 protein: CASSQDPVGRKETFF. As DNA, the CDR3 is TGCGCCAGCAGCCAAGATCCTGTGGGGAGGAAAGAGACTTTCTTT.

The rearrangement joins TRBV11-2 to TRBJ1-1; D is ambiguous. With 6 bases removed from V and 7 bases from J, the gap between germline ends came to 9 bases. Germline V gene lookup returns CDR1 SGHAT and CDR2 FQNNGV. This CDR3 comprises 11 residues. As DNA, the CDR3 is TGTGCCAGCAGGAGTGAAGTTGAAGCTTTCTTT. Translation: CASRSEVEAFF. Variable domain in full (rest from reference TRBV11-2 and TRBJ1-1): EAGVAQSPRYKIIEKRQSVAFWCNPISGHATLYWYQQILGQGPKLLIQFQNNGVVDDSQLPKDRFSAERLKGVDSTLKIQPAKLEDSAVYLCASRSEVEAFFGQGTRLTVV.

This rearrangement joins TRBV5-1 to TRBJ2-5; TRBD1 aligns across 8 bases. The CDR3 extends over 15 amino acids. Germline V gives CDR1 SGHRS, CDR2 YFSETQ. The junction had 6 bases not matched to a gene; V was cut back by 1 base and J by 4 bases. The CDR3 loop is CASSLPGQGGETQYF. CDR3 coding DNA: TGCGCCAGCAGCTTGCCAGGACAGGGAGGAGAGACCCAGTACTTC.

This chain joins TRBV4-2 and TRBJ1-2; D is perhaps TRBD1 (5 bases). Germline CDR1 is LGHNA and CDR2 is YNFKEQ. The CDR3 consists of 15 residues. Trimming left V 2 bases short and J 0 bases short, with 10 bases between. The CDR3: CASSQQGQANYGYTF. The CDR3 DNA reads TGTGCCAGCAGCCAACAGGGTCAAGCTAACTATGGCTACACCTTC.

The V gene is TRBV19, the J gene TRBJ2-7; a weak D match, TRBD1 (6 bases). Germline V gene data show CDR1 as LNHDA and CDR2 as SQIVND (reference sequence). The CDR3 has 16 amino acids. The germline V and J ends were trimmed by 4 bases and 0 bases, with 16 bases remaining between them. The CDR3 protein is CASSTTRRGSSYEQYF. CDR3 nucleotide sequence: TGTGCCAGTAGTACGACTCGCAGGGGAAGCTCCTACGAGCAGTACTTC. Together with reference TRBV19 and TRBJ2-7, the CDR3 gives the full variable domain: DGGITQSPKYLFRKEGQNVTLSCEQNLNHDAMYWYRQDPGQGLRLIYYSQIVNDFQKGDIAEGYSVSREKKESFPLTVTSAQKNPTAFYLCASSTTRRGSSYEQYFGPGTRLTVT.

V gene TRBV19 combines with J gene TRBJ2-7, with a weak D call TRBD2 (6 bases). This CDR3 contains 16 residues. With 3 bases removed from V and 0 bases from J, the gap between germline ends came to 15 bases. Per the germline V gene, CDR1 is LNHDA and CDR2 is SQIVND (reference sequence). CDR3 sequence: CASSISSQGGSYEQYF. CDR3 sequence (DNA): TGTGCCAGTAGTATCAGTTCTCAGGGAGGCTCCTACGAGCAGTACTTC.

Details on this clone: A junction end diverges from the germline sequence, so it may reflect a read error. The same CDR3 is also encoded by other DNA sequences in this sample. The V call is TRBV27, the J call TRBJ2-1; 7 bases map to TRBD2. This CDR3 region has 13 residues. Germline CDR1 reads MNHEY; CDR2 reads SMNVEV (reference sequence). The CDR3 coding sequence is TGTGCCAGCAGTCTATCAGGGAGGGATGAGCAGTTCTTC. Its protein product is CASSLSGRDEQFF.

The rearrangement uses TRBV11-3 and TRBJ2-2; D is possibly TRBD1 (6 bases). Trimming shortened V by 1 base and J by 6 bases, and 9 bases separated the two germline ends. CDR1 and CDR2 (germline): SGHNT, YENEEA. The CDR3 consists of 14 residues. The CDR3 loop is CASSLGGGSGELFF. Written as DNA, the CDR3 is TGTGCCAGCAGCTTAGGAGGGGGTTCCGGGGAGCTGTTTTTT.

The CDR3 protein is CASSPGLADYEQYF. CDR3 DNA sequence: TGTGCCAGCAGCCCCGGACTAGCGGACTACGAGCAGTACTTC. The rearrangement joins TRBV7-7 to TRBJ2-7, with TRBD2 matching 10 bases. CDR1 is SSHAT and CDR2 is FNYEAQ in the germline V gene (reference sequence). V trimming: 5 bases; J trimming: 3 bases; junction bases outside the gene matches: 4. CDR3 length equals 14 residues.

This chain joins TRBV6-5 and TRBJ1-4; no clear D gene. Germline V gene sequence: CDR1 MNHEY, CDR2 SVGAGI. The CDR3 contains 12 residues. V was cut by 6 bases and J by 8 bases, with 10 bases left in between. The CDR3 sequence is CASRGWEEKLFF. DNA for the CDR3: TGTGCCAGCAGGGGGTGGGAGGAAAAACTGTTTTTT.

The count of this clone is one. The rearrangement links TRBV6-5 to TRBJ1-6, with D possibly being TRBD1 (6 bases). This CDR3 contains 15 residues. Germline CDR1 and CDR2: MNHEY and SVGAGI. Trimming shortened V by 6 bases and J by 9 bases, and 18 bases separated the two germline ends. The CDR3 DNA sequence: TGTGCCAGCAGGTGGGACATCTCTCGGGGTTCACCCCTCCACTTT. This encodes CASRWDISRGSPLHF.

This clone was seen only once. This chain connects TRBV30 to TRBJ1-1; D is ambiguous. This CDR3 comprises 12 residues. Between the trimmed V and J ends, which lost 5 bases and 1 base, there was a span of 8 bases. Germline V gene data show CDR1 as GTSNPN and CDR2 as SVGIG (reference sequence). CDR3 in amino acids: CAWGRPNTEAFF. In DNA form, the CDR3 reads TGTGCCTGGGGACGTCCGAACACTGAAGCTTTCTTT.

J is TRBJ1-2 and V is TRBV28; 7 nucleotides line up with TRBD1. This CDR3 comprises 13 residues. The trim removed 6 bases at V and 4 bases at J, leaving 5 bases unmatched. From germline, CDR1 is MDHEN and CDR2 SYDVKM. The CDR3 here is CASSGQAAYGYTF. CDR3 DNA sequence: TGTGCCAGCAGCGGACAGGCGGCCTATGGCTACACCTTC.